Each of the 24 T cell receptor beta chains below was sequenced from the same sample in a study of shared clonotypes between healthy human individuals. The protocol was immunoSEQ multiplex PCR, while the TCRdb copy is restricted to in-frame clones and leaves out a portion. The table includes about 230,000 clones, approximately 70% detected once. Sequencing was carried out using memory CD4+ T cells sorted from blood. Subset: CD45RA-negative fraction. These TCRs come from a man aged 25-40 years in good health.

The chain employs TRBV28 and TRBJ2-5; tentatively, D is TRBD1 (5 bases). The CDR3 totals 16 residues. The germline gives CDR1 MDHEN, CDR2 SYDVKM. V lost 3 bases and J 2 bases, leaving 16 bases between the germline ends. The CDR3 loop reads CASSFFSRGRQETQYF. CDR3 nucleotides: TGTGCCAGCAGTTTTTTCTCTAGGGGCCGTCAAGAGACCCAGTACTTC. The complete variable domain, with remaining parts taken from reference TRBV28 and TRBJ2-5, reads DVKVTQSSRYLVKRTGEKVFLECVQDMDHENMFWYRQDPGLGLRLIYFSYDVKMKEKGDIPEGYSVSREKKERFSLILESASTNQTSMYLCASSFFSRGRQETQYFGPGTRLLVL.

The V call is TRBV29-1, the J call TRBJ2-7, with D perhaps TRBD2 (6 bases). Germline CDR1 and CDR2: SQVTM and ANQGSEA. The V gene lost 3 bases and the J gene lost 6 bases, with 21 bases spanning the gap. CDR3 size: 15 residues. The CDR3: CSVDAPTDLGGEQYF. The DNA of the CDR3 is TGCAGCGTTGACGCCCCTACGGACCTCGGGGGCGAGCAGTACTTC.

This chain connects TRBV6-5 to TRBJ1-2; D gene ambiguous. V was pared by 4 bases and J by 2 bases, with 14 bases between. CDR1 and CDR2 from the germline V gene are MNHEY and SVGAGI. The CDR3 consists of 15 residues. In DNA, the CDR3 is TGTGCCAGCAGTTCTCCCGGAGGTCCGAACTATGGCTACACCTTC. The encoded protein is CASSSPGGPNYGYTF.

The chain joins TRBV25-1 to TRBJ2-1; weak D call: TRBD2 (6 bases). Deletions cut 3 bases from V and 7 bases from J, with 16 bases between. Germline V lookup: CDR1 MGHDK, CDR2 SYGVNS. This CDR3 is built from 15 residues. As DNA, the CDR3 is TGTGCCAGCAGTGACCTAACGCAGGGAGGAAATGAGCAGTTCTTC. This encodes CASSDLTQGGNEQFF.

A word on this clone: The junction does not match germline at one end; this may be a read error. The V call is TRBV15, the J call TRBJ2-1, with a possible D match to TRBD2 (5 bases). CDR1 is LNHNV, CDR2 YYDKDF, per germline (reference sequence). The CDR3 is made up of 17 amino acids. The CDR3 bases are TGTGCCACCAGCCGAGAGGCCGGCGACTACACCTACAATGAGCAGTTCTTC. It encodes CATSREAGDYTYNEQFF.

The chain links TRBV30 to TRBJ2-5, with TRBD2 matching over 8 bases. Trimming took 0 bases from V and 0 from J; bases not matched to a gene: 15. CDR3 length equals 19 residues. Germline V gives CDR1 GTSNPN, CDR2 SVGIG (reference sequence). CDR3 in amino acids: CAWSVWGGRSRQYQETQYF. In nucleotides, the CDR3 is TGTGCCTGGAGTGTTTGGGGCGGGAGGAGTCGGCAGTACCAAGAGACCCAGTACTTC.

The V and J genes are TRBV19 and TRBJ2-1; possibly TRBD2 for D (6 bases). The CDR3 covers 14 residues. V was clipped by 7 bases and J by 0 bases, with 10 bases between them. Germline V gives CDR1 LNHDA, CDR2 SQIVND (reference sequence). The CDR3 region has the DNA TGTGCCAGTAATAGCGGTAGCTCCTACAATGAGCAGTTCTTC. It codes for CASNSGSSYNEQFF.

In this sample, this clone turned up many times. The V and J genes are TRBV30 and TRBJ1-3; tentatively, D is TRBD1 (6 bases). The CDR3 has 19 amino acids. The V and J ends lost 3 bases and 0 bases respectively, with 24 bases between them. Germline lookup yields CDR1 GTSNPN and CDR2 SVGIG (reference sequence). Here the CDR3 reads CAWSPRGEKPKSSGNTIYF. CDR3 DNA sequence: TGTGCCTGGAGCCCGAGGGGGGAAAAACCCAAGTCCTCTGGAAACACCATATATTTT.

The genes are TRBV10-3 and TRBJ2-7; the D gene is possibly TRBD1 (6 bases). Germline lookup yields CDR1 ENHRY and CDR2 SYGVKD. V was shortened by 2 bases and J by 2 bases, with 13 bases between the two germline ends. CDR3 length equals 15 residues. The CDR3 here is CAISEGQPITYEQYF. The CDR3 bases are TGTGCCATCAGTGAGGGACAGCCCATTACCTACGAGCAGTACTTC.

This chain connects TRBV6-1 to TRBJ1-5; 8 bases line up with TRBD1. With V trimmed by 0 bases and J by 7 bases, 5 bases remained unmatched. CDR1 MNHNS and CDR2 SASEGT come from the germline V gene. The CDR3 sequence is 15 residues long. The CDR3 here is CASSEAGTGRQPQHF. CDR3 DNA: TGTGCCAGCAGTGAAGCCGGGACAGGACGACAGCCCCAGCATTTT.

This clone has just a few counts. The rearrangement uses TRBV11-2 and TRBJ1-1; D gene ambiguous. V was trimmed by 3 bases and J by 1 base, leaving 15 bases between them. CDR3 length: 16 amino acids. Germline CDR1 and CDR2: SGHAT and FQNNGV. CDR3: CASSLVLGVKNTEAFF. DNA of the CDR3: TGTGCCAGCAGCTTGGTCCTTGGCGTAAAGAACACTGAAGCTTTCTTT.

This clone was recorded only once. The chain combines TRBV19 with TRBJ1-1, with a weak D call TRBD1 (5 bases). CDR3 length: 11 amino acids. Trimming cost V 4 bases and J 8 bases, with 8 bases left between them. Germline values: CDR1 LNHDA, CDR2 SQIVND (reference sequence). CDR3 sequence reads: CASSTNREAFF. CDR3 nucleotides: TGTGCCAGTAGTACCAACAGGGAAGCTTTCTTT.

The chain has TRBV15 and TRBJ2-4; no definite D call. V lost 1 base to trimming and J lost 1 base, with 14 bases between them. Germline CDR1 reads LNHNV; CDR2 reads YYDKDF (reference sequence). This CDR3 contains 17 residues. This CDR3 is CATSRAKVARAKNIQYF. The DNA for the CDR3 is TGTGCCACCAGCAGAGCTAAGGTAGCTCGGGCCAAAAACATTCAGTACTTC.

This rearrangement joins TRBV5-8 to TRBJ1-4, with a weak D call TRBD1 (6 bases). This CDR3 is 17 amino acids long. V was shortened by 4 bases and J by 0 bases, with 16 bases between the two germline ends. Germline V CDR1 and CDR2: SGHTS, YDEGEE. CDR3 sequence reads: CASSPGRTAATNEKLFF. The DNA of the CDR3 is TGTGCCAGCAGCCCCGGCCGGACAGCCGCAACTAATGAAAAACTGTTTTTT.

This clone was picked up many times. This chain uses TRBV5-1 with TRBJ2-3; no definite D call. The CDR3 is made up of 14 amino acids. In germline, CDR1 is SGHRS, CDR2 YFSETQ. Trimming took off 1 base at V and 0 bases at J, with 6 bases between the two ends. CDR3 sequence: CASSLMISTDTQYF. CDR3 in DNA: TGCGCCAGCAGCTTGATGATTAGCACAGATACGCAGTATTTT.

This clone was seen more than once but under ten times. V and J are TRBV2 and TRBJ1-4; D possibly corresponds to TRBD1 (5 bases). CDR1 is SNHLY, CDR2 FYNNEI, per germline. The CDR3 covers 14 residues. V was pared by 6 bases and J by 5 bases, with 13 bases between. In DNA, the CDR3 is TGTGCCAGCAGACTCGGGACTGAGAATGAAAAACTGTTTTTT. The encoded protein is CASRLGTENEKLFF.

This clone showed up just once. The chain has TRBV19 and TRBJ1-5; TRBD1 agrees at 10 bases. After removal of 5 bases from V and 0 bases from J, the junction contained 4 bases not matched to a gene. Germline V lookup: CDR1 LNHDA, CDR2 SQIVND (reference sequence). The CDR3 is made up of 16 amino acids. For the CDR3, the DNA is TGTGCCAGTAGTTCCGGGACAGGGGTTAGCAATCAGCCCCAGCATTTT. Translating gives CASSSGTGVSNQPQHF.

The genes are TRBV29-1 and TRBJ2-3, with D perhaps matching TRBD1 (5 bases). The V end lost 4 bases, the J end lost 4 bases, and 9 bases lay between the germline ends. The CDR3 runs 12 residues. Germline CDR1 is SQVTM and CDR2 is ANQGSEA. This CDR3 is CSVAQGADTQYF. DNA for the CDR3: TGCAGCGTTGCCCAGGGCGCAGATACGCAGTATTTT.

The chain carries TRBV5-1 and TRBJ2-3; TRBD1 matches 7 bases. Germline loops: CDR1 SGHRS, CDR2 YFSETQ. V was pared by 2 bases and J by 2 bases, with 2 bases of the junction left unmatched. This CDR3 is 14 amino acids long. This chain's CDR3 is CASSFGQDTDTQYF. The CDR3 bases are TGCGCCAGCAGCTTCGGACAGGACACAGATACGCAGTATTTT.

The CDR3 sequence: CASSLQTTTEAFF. The CDR3 DNA sequence: TGTGCCAGCAGCTTACAGACAACCACTGAAGCTTTCTTT. The gene calls are TRBV7-9 and TRBJ1-1; D gene ambiguous. Trimming removed 2 bases at V and 4 bases at J, with 8 bases between. The CDR3 is made up of 13 amino acids. The germline gives CDR1 SEHNR, CDR2 FQNEAQ (reference sequence).

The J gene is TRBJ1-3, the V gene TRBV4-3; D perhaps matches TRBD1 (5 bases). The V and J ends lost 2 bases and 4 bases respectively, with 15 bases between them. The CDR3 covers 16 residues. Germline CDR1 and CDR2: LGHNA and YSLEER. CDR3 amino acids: CASSQNRLGTGNTIYF. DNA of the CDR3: TGCGCCAGCAGCCAAAATCGGTTAGGGACGGGAAACACCATATATTTT.

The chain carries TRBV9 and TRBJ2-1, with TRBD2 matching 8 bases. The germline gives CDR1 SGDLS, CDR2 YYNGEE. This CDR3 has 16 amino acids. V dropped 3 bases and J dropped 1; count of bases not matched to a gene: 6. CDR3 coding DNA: TGTGCCAGCAGCGCCCGCTTAGCGGGATCCTACAATGAGCAGTTCTTC. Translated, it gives CASSARLAGSYNEQFF.

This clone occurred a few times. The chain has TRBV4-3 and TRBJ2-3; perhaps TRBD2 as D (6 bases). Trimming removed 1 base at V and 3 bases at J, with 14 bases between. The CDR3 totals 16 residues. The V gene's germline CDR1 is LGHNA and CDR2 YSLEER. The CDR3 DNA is TGCGCCAGCAGCCAAGGTTGGCGGGGAGAGACAGATACGCAGTATTTT. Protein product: CASSQGWRGETDTQYF.

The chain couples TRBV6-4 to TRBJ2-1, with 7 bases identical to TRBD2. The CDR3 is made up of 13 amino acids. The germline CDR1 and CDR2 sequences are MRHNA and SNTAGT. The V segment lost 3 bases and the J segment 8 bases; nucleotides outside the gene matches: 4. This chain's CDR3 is CASSESGRDEQFF. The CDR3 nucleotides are TGTGCCAGCAGTGAGTCAGGGAGGGATGAGCAGTTCTTC.